This T cell receptor (beta chain) was found in a study of T cell responses to AZD1222 COVID-19 vaccine. Measured with immunoSEQ multiplex PCR; TCRdb has only the in-frame clones, and not every one. Seen here are 150,000 to 180,000 clones, about 87% observed once, and the top ten hold roughly 10%. Germline CDR1 is SGHRS and CDR2 is YFSETQ. The CDR3 extends over 15 amino acids. The V gene lost 4 bases and the J gene lost 3 bases, with 15 bases spanning the gap. This TCR came from an adult who received the AZD1222 COVID-19 vaccine. This sequence joins TRBV5-1 and TRBJ2-3; TRBD1 is a possible D gene (6 bases). The sequencing used peripheral blood, collected 28 days after the second AZD1222 dose. DNA for the CDR3: TGCGCCAGCAGCGAACAGGGTTTAGGGACAGATACGCAGTATTTT. Translation: CASSEQGLGTDTQYF.